This TCR beta chain was identified in a study of tumor-infiltrating lymphocytes in primary liver carcinoma. cDNA specific to TCR beta was made from around 470 ng of total RNA, with a constant-region primer employed for priming. Slightly modified ARM-PCR with three nested multiplex PCR rounds yielded TCR beta libraries. The opening two PCR rounds, roughly 11 cycles each, paired TRBV1-TRBV30 forward primers with a C-beta reverse primer. Each CDR3 protein is one row after TCRdb ran MiXCR on the multiplex PCR reads. Altogether 300,000 to 400,000 distinct CDR3 sequences are present, about 65% being singletons, with the ten largest covering about 6.3%. Germline assignment: CDR1 SGHRS and CDR2 YFSETQ. The length of the CDR3 is 14 residues. In the case of this clonotype: The junction does not match germline at one end; this may be a read error.

Both blood RNA, taken from unsorted whole blood, and germline DNA were extracted. Collection of about 3.6 milliliters of peripheral blood took place before surgery. Specimen: peripheral blood. The chain recombines TRBV5-1 with TRBJ2-2; D possibly corresponds to TRBD2 (5 bases). This TCR derives from a man aged 40-49 years with primary liver carcinoma and hepatitis B virus infection. The CDR3 region is CASSFQADTGELIF. CDR3 in DNA: TGCGCCAGCAGCTTCCAGGCAGACACCGGGGAGCTGATTTTT.